These T cell receptor beta chains were read from a single sample in a study of STAT5B mutations in CD4+ large granular lymphocyte leukemia. TCRdb keeps only in-frame clones here, not all; method: immunoSEQ multiplex PCR. Found here are roughly 30,000 clones, around 67% of them singletons; the top ten hold roughly 2%. The sequenced sample was CD4+ T cells from blood buffy coats. These receptors were collected from a human donor in good health. Each CDR3 is given with its conserved first and last residue. The D gene is left open where the match is weak. The listing skips clone size in some rows; elsewhere it reads once, few, many or a size class.

D	V	J	size	CDR3	DNA
-	TRBV28	TRBJ1-3	-	CASSLSPPNTIYF	TGTGCCAGCAGCCTGAGTCCCCCAAACACCATATATTTT
-	TRBV7-9	TRBJ2-1	-	CASSVRGGRDNEQFF	TGTGCCAGCAGCGTTAGGGGGGGCCGGGACAATGAGCAGTTCTTC
TRBD2	TRBV2	TRBJ2-2	-	CASSELAGTGELFF	TGTGCCAGCAGTGAACTAGCGGGGACCGGGGAGCTGTTTTTT
TRBD1	TRBV7-2	TRBJ1-2	once	CASSETGGGVGYTF	TGTGCCAGCAGCGAGACAGGGGGAGGGGTTGGCTACACCTTC
-	TRBV11-2	TRBJ2-5	-	CASTLGLQETQYF	TGTGCCAGCACCCTCGGACTGCAAGAGACCCAGTACTTC
TRBD2	TRBV7-2	TRBJ2-1	-	CASRSSGGSSYNEQFF	TGTGCCAGCAGATCTAGCGGGGGGAGCTCCTACAATGAGCAGTTCTTC
-	TRBV5-6	TRBJ2-3	-	CASSSGTDTQYF	TGTGCCAGCAGCTCGGGGACAGATACGCAGTATTTT
-	TRBV4-2	TRBJ2-3	-	CASSQEGGEDTQYF	TGTGCCAGCAGCCAAGAAGGAGGGGAAGATACGCAGTATTTT
TRBD1	TRBV5-1	TRBJ1-5	-	CASSFGQDQPQHF	TGCGCCAGCAGCTTTGGACAGGATCAGCCCCAGCATTTT
-	TRBV10-2	TRBJ2-7	-	CASSLQGGVYEQYF	TGCGCCAGCAGCCTCCAAGGTGGGGTCTACGAGCAGTACTTC
TRBD1	TRBV6-5	TRBJ1-2	once	CASSSINRGYGYTF	TGTGCCAGCAGTTCCATCAACAGGGGCTATGGCTACACCTTC
-	TRBV6-6	TRBJ1-3	once	CASSYFPGSGNTIYF	TGTGCCAGCAGTTACTTCCCGGGCTCTGGAAACACCATATATTTT
-	TRBV7-9	TRBJ2-2	-	CASSSAGHTGELFF	TGTGCCAGCAGCTCGGCAGGACACACCGGGGAGCTGTTTTTT
-	TRBV7-2	TRBJ2-1	-	CASSFLNEQFF	TGTGCCAGCAGCTTCTTAAATGAGCAGTTCTTC
TRBD1	TRBV10-3	TRBJ1-1	once	CAISESGTGAPATEAFF	TGTGCCATCAGTGAGTCTGGGACAGGAGCCCCTGCCACTGAAGCTTTCTTT
-	TRBV5-1	TRBJ2-7	-	CASSLGPAGPKDYEQYF	TGCGCCAGCAGCCTAGGCCCCGCGGGACCAAAAGACTACGAGCAGTACTTC
TRBD1	TRBV27	TRBJ2-3	-	CASSFRGLGTDTQYF	TGTGCCAGCAGTTTTAGGGGGCTGGGCACAGATACGCAGTATTTT
TRBD1	TRBV5-1	TRBJ1-3	-	CASSQGTGGGNTIYF	TGCGCCAGCAGCCAAGGGACAGGGGGCGGTAACACCATATATTTT
-	TRBV10-3	TRBJ1-1	-	CAISEIGSEAFF	TGTGCCATCAGTGAGATAGGTTCTGAAGCTTTCTTT
-	TRBV5-8	TRBJ1-6	few	CASSFSLHF	TGTGCCAGCAGCTTCTCCCTCCACTTT
TRBD2	TRBV7-9	TRBJ2-3	-	CASSLVLAVTTDTQYF	TGTGCCAGCAGCTTAGTACTAGCGGTTACCACAGATACGCAGTATTTT
TRBD1	TRBV7-2	TRBJ1-6	few	CASSPGQVNSPLHF	TGTGCCAGCAGCCCTGGACAGGTGAATTCACCCCTCCACTTT
TRBD1	TRBV9	TRBJ2-2	-	CASSARTGLNTGELFF	TGTGCCAGCAGCGCTCGGACAGGGCTGAACACCGGGGAGCTGTTTTTT
-	TRBV19	TRBJ2-2	few	CASSTQAGTGELFF	TGTGCCAGTAGTACCCAGGCCGGCACCGGGGAGCTGTTTTTT
-	TRBV29-1	TRBJ1-1	-	CSVVQGDTEAFF	TGCAGCGTCGTACAGGGAGACACTGAAGCTTTCTTT
-	TRBV30	TRBJ1-2	-	CAWSGPGNGYTF	TGTGCCTGGAGTGGTCCGGGTAATGGCTACACCTTC
-	TRBV19	TRBJ1-1	-	CASSIRRNGEAFF	TGTGCCAGTAGTATAAGGCGTAACGGGGAAGCTTTCTTT
TRBD1	TRBV7-6	TRBJ1-3	-	CASSLQRTGGNTIYF	TGTGCCAGCAGCTTACAGCGGACAGGGGGAAACACCATATATTTT
-	TRBV29-1	TRBJ2-3	-	CSVGPPLGTDTQYF	TGCAGCGTGGGGCCCCCACTTGGCACAGATACGCAGTATTTT
-	TRBV5-1	TRBJ1-3	-	CASSLSYGRSVGNTIYF	TGCGCCAGCAGCTTGTCGTATGGGAGGTCTGTCGGAAACACCATATATTTT
TRBD1	TRBV7-2	TRBJ2-2	-	CASSFGQGRTGELFF	TGTGCCAGCAGCTTCGGACAGGGGCGTACCGGGGAGCTGTTTTTT
-	TRBV5-1	TRBJ2-7	few	CASSLGLARDEQYF	TGCGCCAGCAGCTTGGGGCTAGCAAGGGACGAGCAGTACTTC
-	TRBV27	TRBJ2-7	-	CASSLYMERDEQYF	TGTGCCAGCAGTTTATATATGGAACGGGACGAGCAGTACTTC
TRBD2	TRBV7-8	TRBJ2-3	-	CASSLQALAGSTDTQYF	TGTGCCAGCAGCTTACAAGCACTAGCGGGGAGCACAGATACGCAGTATTTT
TRBD1	TRBV18	TRBJ1-4	-	CASSKPTGQRGGKLFF	TGTGCCAGCTCCAAACCAACGGGACAGAGGGGTGGAAAACTGTTTTTT
TRBD2	TRBV11-3	TRBJ2-2	-	CASSSTSGGSGELFF	TGTGCCAGCAGCTCCACTAGCGGGGGATCCGGGGAGCTGTTTTTT
-	TRBV15	TRBJ2-2	-	CATSRDLVNTGELFF	TGTGCCACCAGCAGAGACCTAGTTAACACCGGGGAGCTGTTTTTT
TRBD1	TRBV20-1	TRBJ2-7	-	CSATGTDEQYF	TGCAGTGCTACCGGGACAGACGAGCAGTACTTC
-	TRBV4-1	TRBJ2-5	-	CASSQETRGLHQGSQYF	TGCGCCAGCAGCCAAGAAACTCGGGGGCTGCACCAAGGGTCCCAGTACTTC
-	TRBV9	TRBJ2-3	-	CASSVGGGFTSTDTQYF	TGTGCCAGCAGCGTAGGAGGGGGGTTCACTAGCACAGATACGCAGTATTTT
-	TRBV7-2	TRBJ1-5	few	CASSLKGGDQPQHF	TGTGCCAGCAGCTTAAAGGGGGGGGATCAGCCCCAGCATTTT
TRBD1	TRBV7-2	TRBJ2-7	-	CASSLGPTQGSVYEQYF	TGTGCCAGCAGCTTAGGTCCGACACAGGGGTCGGTCTACGAGCAGTACTTC
-	TRBV5-6	TRBJ1-1	-	CASSRAPGTEAFF	TGTGCCAGCAGCAGGGCCCCAGGCACTGAAGCTTTCTTT